This T cell receptor beta chain was sequenced for a study of blood T cell repertoires in COVID-19. Across the whole study: PBMCs, B-cell-depleted T cells, or T cells provided the cDNA or gDNA that made up the material.

In the original workflow: Nucleated cell counts were estimated from reference gene primer amplification. Method: immunoSEQ multiplex PCR; TCRdb's copy keeps in-frame clones and lacks some. That table gives V, J and clone size, and the DNA gave D and trimming. The sample holds over 250,000 clones, 88% seen once. Everyone who took part was roughly 18 to 89 years old, and they came from about 23 US areas. The CDR3 runs to 17 residues. CDR1 is LGHDT and CDR2 is YNNKEL in the germline V gene (reference sequence). V was clipped by 7 bases and J by 5 bases, with 23 bases between them. The sequencing sample was made of PBMCs or T cells enriched from blood (not recorded which). The chain links TRBV3-1 (or the pseudogene TRBV3-2) to TRBJ2-2; TRBD1 is a possible D gene (5 bases). The origin of this receptor is a woman younger than 45 who had recovered from COVID-19. CDR3 residues: CASTPGSRRGITGELFF. Here the CDR3 DNA reads TGTGCCAGCACGCCAGGGTCTCGTCGTGGGATAACCGGGGAGCTGTTTTTT.